This T cell receptor beta chain was sequenced for a study of blood T cell repertoires in COVID-19 (dated by TCRdb to 2018 to 2020). In the study overall: Collaborator samples came from the United States, Italy and Spain and covered acute and convalescent phases of COVID-19. The prospective study material was composed of cDNA or gDNA derived from T cells, B-cell-depleted T cells, or PBMCs. The dataset comprised deeply sampled blood TCRbeta repertoires from subjects exposed to, actively infected with, or recovered from COVID-19. The repertoires were made available in a free public database intended to serve as a resource for research on the immune response to SARS-CoV-2. The samples were drawn from two sources: the first 160 participants of the ongoing ImmuneRACE study, and over 1,000 subjects contributed by 6 global collaborators. A de-identified subject ID, COVID-19 status, age in years and sex were almost always included in the sample metadata. Where available, HLA class I and class II types were obtained from metadata supplied by the sample provider rather than from assay-based typing. The study at large found these results: The quantity of clinical and demographic metadata differed by source and by participant and was supplied without curation.

With regard to this clone: The antigen this receptor binds is unknown. Base quality data are lacking; no much larger clone is found one base away.

TCRbeta CDR3 regions were amplified from genomic DNA by means of the immunoSEQ Assay, a bias-controlled multiplex PCR. The original pipeline was this. Nucleated cell counts per sample were estimated from amplification of reference gene primers within the assay. Sequence reads were collapsed and filtered to measure the absolute abundance of every unique TCRbeta CDR3 rearrangement. Productive Simpson clonality was computed per sample as the square root of Simpson's diversity index over productive rearrangements. This is the immuneACCESS table as TCRdb keeps it, with only in-frame sequences that have V and J called. A part of the clones is gone; compared with another copy, unresolved V genes explain less than half, and the rest is unexplained. V and J calls and clone size are as listed in that table; D and trimming were resolved from the DNA. For this sample the table gives 15,000 or so clones, of which about 90% were detected only once. Less than 3.5% of the sample rests with the top ten.

Collaborating institutions collected whole blood in K2EDTA tubes following their own protocols. Collaborator samples were shipped for TCRbeta analysis as frozen whole blood, isolated PBMCs, or DNA extracted from either sample type. What was sequenced was peripheral blood. This receptor was obtained from a human donor in a cohort sampled during active COVID-19.

The nucleotide sequence is given as TGCGCCAGCAGCGAGGAAACAGGGGGCGGGGAGCTGTTTTTT. It codes for CASSEETGGGELFF. Rearrangement joined TRBV5-1 to TRBJ2-2, and TRBD1 aligns with 8 junction nucleotides. As encoded in the germline V gene, CDR1 is SGHRS while CDR2 is YFSETQ. Germline trimming: 4 bases from V, 7 bases from J; junction bases outside gene matches: 6. CDR3 length: 14 amino acids, cysteine to phenylalanine. The entry retains the CDR3 DNA only, 42 bases that are in frame from base 1.